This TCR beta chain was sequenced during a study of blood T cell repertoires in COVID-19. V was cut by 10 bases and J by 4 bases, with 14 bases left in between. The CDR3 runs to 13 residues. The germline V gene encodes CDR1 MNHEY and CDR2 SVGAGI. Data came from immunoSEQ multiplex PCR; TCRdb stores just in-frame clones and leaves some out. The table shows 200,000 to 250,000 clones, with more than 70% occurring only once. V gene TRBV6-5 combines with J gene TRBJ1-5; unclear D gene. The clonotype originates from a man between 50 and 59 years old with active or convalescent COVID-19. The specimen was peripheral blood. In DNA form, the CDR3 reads TGTGCCACAGCTCCGTGGCGGAATCAGCCCCAGCATTTT. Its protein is CATAPWRNQPQHF.